Listed here are 20 T cell receptor beta chains from one sample, sequenced in a study of cytomegalovirus exposure and HLA in healthy donors. The study ran its PCR with 60 Vbeta and 13 Jbeta primers. Profiling relied on immunoSEQ multiplex PCR, and the TCRdb table lists in-frame clones only, not all of them. The sample includes around 130,000 clones, almost 85% of them seen just once. Sequenced: PBMCs. These receptors were obtained from a woman aged 18-29 years in good health and CMV-seronegative.

The chain carries TRBV5-1 and TRBJ2-2; the D gene is possibly TRBD2 (6 bases). The CDR3 is 14 amino acids. Trimming cost V 0 bases and J 4 bases, with 7 bases left between them. Germline loops: CDR1 SGHRS, CDR2 YFSETQ. The CDR3 coding sequence is TGCGCCAGCAGCTTGGGGGACTTCACCGGGGAGCTGTTTTTT. Translation gives CASSLGDFTGELFF.

Of note for this clone: The junction differs from germline at one of its ends, possibly a read error. The chain employs TRBV27 and TRBJ2-6; 9 positions agree with TRBD1. The CDR3 runs to 17 residues. Per germline, CDR1 MNHEY and CDR2 SMNVEV (reference sequence). The CDR3 DNA is TGTGCCAGCAGTTCGGGACAGGGAGGCTCTGGGGCCAACGGCCTGACTTTC. Its protein is CASSSGQGGSGANGLTF.

The sample holds one count of this clone. The chain combines TRBV2 with TRBJ1-1; the D gene is possibly TRBD1 (6 bases). Germline V gene lookup returns CDR1 SNHLY and CDR2 FYNNEI. The length of the CDR3 is 13 residues. Trimming took off 10 bases at V and 0 bases at J, with 12 bases between the two ends. The CDR3 loop is CATAQGMNTEAFF. The CDR3 DNA is TGTGCCACCGCCCAGGGGATGAACACTGAAGCTTTCTTT.

V gene TRBV9 combines with J gene TRBJ2-3, with 11 nucleotides matching TRBD2. Germline CDR1 and CDR2: SGDLS and YYNGEE. Trimming cost V 5 bases and J 5 bases; bases outside gene matches: 10. The CDR3 length is 16 residues. CDR3: CASSYALAGVQDTQYF. Here the CDR3 DNA reads TGTGCCAGCAGTTATGCACTAGCGGGAGTGCAAGATACGCAGTATTTT. Variable domain in full (rest from reference TRBV9 and TRBJ2-3): DSGVTQTPKHLITATGQRVTLRCSPRSGDLSVYWYQQSLDQGLQFLIQYYNGEERAKGNILERFSAQQFPDLHSELNLSSLELGDSALYFCASSYALAGVQDTQYFGPGTRLTVL.

This chain uses TRBV19 with TRBJ1-4; D possibly corresponds to TRBD1 (6 bases). Trimming pared 3 bases from V and 5 bases from J, leaving 13 bases between. CDR1 and CDR2 from the germline V gene are LNHDA and SQIVND (reference sequence). The CDR3 sequence is 15 residues long. CDR3 region: CASSIYGTKNEKLFF. The DNA for the CDR3 is TGTGCCAGTAGTATTTATGGGACAAAGAATGAAAAACTGTTTTTT.

The chain joins TRBV6-5 to TRBJ1-6; D remains ambiguous. V lost 2 bases to trimming and J lost 7 bases, with 12 bases between them. Germline CDR1 MNHEY, CDR2 SVGAGI. This CDR3 is built from 15 residues. CDR3 amino acids: CASSYRYGVNSPLHF. The CDR3 region has the DNA TGTGCCAGCAGTTACCGGTACGGGGTAAATTCACCCCTCCACTTT.

This clone has just a few counts. V gene TRBV20-1 combines with J gene TRBJ1-2; D remains ambiguous. Germline values: CDR1 DFQATT, CDR2 SNEGSKA (reference sequence). CDR3 size: 11 residues. The V gene lost 2 bases and the J gene lost 7 bases, with 8 bases spanning the gap. The CDR3: CSARTELGYTF. The CDR3 nucleotides are TGCAGTGCTAGAACGGAGCTTGGCTACACCTTC.

The chain links TRBV27 to TRBJ1-5; TRBD1 matches 7 bases. V gave up 6 bases and J gave up 1 base; unmatched junction bases: 6. Looked up from germline, CDR1 is MNHEY and CDR2 is SMNVEV (reference sequence). The CDR3 has 15 residues. CDR3 sequence (DNA): TGTGCCAGCAGATTTACAGGGGCCAGCAATCAGCCCCAGCATTTT. Its translation: CASRFTGASNQPQHF.

In its sample, this clone was seen a few times. The rearrangement uses TRBV18 and TRBJ1-1; D not certain. Germline CDR1 reads KGHSH; CDR2 reads LQKENI. The length of the CDR3 is 16 residues. The V end was cut by 1 base, the J end by 0 bases, with 12 bases between. The CDR3 reads CASSPRGGSLNTEAFF. As DNA, the CDR3 is TGTGCCAGCTCACCACGGGGAGGGTCTCTGAACACTGAAGCTTTCTTT.

This chain connects TRBV7-2 to TRBJ2-1; 7 positions match TRBD1. V gave up 5 bases and J gave up 2 bases; unmatched junction bases: 6. Germline-derived CDR1 and CDR2 are SGHTA and FQGNSA. The CDR3 loop spans 15 amino acids. CDR3 region: CASSPDRQTYNEQFF. The CDR3 DNA is TGTGCCAGCAGCCCGGACAGGCAGACCTACAATGAGCAGTTCTTC.

The rearrangement links TRBV7-3 to TRBJ2-7, with D perhaps TRBD1 (6 bases). The CDR3 is 13 residues long. Looked up from germline, CDR1 is SGHTA and CDR2 is FQGTGA. V gave up 1 base and J gave up 6 bases, with 10 bases separating them. The CDR3 protein is CASSLRQDVEQYF. The CDR3, as DNA: TGTGCCAGCAGCTTAAGACAGGACGTCGAGCAGTACTTC.

The chain joins TRBV20-1 to TRBJ2-7; D not certain. The V gene's germline CDR1 is DFQATT and CDR2 SNEGSKA (reference sequence). The V and J ends lost 7 bases and 4 bases respectively, with 11 bases between them. The CDR3 loop spans 11 amino acids. CDR3 nucleotides: TGCAGTGTCCCGGGTCGTTACGAGCAGTACTTC. Protein product: CSVPGRYEQYF.

The chain recombines TRBV5-4 with TRBJ2-3, with a weak D call TRBD1 (6 bases). V lost 1 base to trimming and J lost 0 bases, with 9 bases between them. Germline-derived CDR1 and CDR2 are SGHNT and YYREEE (reference sequence). The CDR3 length is 15 residues. The CDR3: CASSLRDRSTDTQYF. CDR3 sequence (DNA): TGTGCCAGCAGCTTGAGAGACAGGAGCACAGATACGCAGTATTTT.

This clone was seen just once. As the CDR3 is not closed by the conserved phenylalanine or tryptophan, this likely results from a read error. V usage is TRBV20-1 and J usage is TRBJ2-7; the match to TRBD1 covers 7 bases. Per germline, CDR1 DFQATT and CDR2 SNEGSKA (reference sequence). This CDR3 contains 11 residues. The V gene end was trimmed by 6 bases and the J gene end by 4 bases; junction bases not matched to a gene: 3. In nucleotides, the CDR3 is TGCAGTGCCCCCAGGGGGTACGAGCAGTACCTC. The encoded protein is CSAPRGYEQYL.

The chain carries TRBV9 and TRBJ1-2, with 9 bases aligning to TRBD1. Trimming cost V 0 bases and J 2 bases; bases outside gene matches: 2. Per the germline V gene, CDR1 is SGDLS and CDR2 is YYNGEE. This CDR3 comprises 15 residues. The CDR3 DNA reads TGTGCCAGCAGCGTAGCCGGGACAGGGAACTATGGCTACACCTTC. This codes for CASSVAGTGNYGYTF. The variable domain in full, with the rest retrieved from reference TRBV9 and TRBJ1-2, is DSGVTQTPKHLITATGQRVTLRCSPRSGDLSVYWYQQSLDQGLQFLIQYYNGEERAKGNILERFSAQQFPDLHSELNLSSLELGDSALYFCASSVAGTGNYGYTFGSGTRLTVV.

V is TRBV5-1 and J is TRBJ1-2; D gene uncertain. Trimming left V 4 bases short and J 6 bases short, with 10 bases between. The CDR3 has 12 residues. CDR1 and CDR2 from the germline V gene are SGHRS and YFSETQ. CDR3 loop: CASSPGADGYTF. As DNA, the CDR3 is TGCGCCAGCAGCCCGGGAGCAGATGGCTACACCTTC.

The count of this clone is one. The J gene is TRBJ2-2, the V gene TRBV7-6; no clear D. Trimming removed 2 bases from V and 1 base from J, with 11 bases in between. CDR1 and CDR2 (germline): SGHVS, FNYEAQ. The CDR3 totals 16 residues. The CDR3 bases are TGTGCCAGCAGCTTACAGCTCCGCGGGAACACCGGGGAGCTGTTTTTT. Protein sequence: CASSLQLRGNTGELFF.

The gene calls are TRBV7-8 and TRBJ1-5; tentatively, D is TRBD1 (6 bases). Germline loops: CDR1 SGHVS, CDR2 FQNEAQ. V lost 0 bases and J lost 5, with 11 bases in between. The CDR3 consists of 15 residues. The CDR3, as DNA: TGTGCCAGCAGCTTAGCCCAGGGGATTGATCAGCCCCAGCATTTT. This codes for CASSLAQGIDQPQHF. The whole variable domain, filled in from reference TRBV7-8 and TRBJ1-5, reads GAGVSQSPRYKVAKRGQDVALRCDPISGHVSLFWYQQALGQGPEFLTYFQNEAQLDKSGLPSDRFFAERPEGSVSTLKIQRTQQEDSAVYLCASSLAQGIDQPQHFGDGTRLSIL.

This rearrangement joins TRBV6-5 to TRBJ2-7; TRBD1 aligns across 7 bases. CDR1 MNHEY and CDR2 SVGAGI come from the germline V gene. The length of the CDR3 is 15 residues. The trim removed 6 bases at V and 1 base at J, leaving 9 bases unmatched. The CDR3 loop reads CASRDHRGPSYEQYF. The CDR3, as DNA: TGTGCCAGCAGGGATCACAGGGGCCCTTCCTACGAGCAGTACTTC.

In this sample, this clone turned up a few times. The chain is built from TRBV6-1 and TRBJ1-3, with unresolved D. Germline-derived CDR1 and CDR2 are MNHNS and SASEGT. This CDR3 comprises 15 residues. V lost 3 bases and J 1 base, leaving 10 bases between the germline ends. The CDR3 loop reads CASSERTGSGNTIYF. The CDR3 coding sequence is TGTGCCAGCAGTGAGCGTACGGGGTCTGGAAACACCATATATTTT.